Following are 25 T cell receptor beta chains from one sample sequenced in a study of identical twins. TCRdb called the 5' RACE reads again in MiXCR, with one record for every CDR3 protein. Altogether 570,000 or so distinct CDR3 sequences are present, around 9.6% being singletons, with the ten largest covering 2.5% to 3%. These data are also associated with another study on yellow fever vaccine responses in identical twins.

Sequenced material: PBMCs. Receptors originate from a woman younger than 35 in good health.

This clonotype was recorded a few times. The CDR3 DNA is TGTGCCAGCACCGGATGGGAGTTTAGCACAGATACGCAGTATTTT. Protein sequence: CASTGWEFSTDTQYF. The rearrangement joins TRBV28 to TRBJ2-3; D perhaps matches TRBD2 (5 bases). Trimming left V 7 bases short and J 0 bases short, with 14 bases between. Germline V lookup: CDR1 MDHEN, CDR2 SYDVKM. The length of the CDR3 is 15 residues.

V usage is TRBV11-2 and J usage is TRBJ2-1; 7 nucleotides match TRBD2. Looked up from germline, CDR1 is SGHAT and CDR2 is FQNNGV. Germline trimming cut 0 bases from V and 0 bases from J; bases unmatched to any gene: 8. The CDR3 runs to 18 residues. CDR3 protein: CASSLDQRGFSSYNEQFF. The CDR3 DNA is TGTGCCAGCAGCTTAGACCAGCGGGGCTTTAGCTCCTACAATGAGCAGTTCTTC.

The chain links TRBV12-3 or TRBV12-4 to TRBJ2-1; either TRBD1 or TRBD2 may fit D (5 bases each). The CDR3 loop spans 16 amino acids. V was pared by 2 bases and J by 0 bases, with 11 bases between. This chain's CDR3 is CASSLMGRGSYNEQFF. The CDR3 DNA sequence: TGTGCCAGCAGTTTAATGGGACGGGGCTCCTACAATGAGCAGTTCTTC.

In its sample, this clonotype was seen many times. In DNA form, the CDR3 reads TGCAGTGCTCCCATGGGGGGGCTATATGGCTACACCTTC. It specifies CSAPMGGLYGYTF. The chain couples TRBV20-1 to TRBJ1-2, with a tentative D call TRBD1 (6 bases). The ends were cut back, 5 bases at V and 5 bases at J, with 15 bases in the middle. CDR1 DFQATT and CDR2 SNEGSKA come from the germline V gene (reference sequence). The CDR3 extends over 13 amino acids.

This clonotype was observed a handful of times. The chain joins TRBV20-1 to TRBJ2-2; either TRBD1 or TRBD2 may supply D (5 bases each). V gave up 3 bases and J gave up 1 base, with 12 bases separating them. This CDR3 is 15 amino acids long. Germline V gives CDR1 DFQATT, CDR2 SNEGSKA (reference sequence). As DNA, the CDR3 is TGCAGTGCTAGTTCAGGGAGAATGAACACCGGGGAGCTGTTTTTT. Encoded protein: CSASSGRMNTGELFF.

A note on this clonotype: At one end the junction does not follow the germline gene, possibly because of a read error. The V call is TRBV7-7, the J call TRBJ2-3; 7 nucleotides match TRBD2. Per the germline V gene, CDR1 is SSHAT and CDR2 is FNYEAQ (reference sequence). This CDR3 contains 14 residues. CDR3 sequence reads: CASSLSGIADTQYF. The CDR3 DNA is TGTGCTAGCAGCCTCAGCGGGATCGCAGATACGCAGTATTTT.

The rearrangement joins TRBV5-4 to TRBJ2-1, with 10 bases lining up with TRBD2. The CDR3 length is 18 residues. V lost 3 bases, J lost 3 bases, and 12 bases stayed unmatched. CDR1 is SGHNT, CDR2 YYREEE, per germline (reference sequence). The DNA for the CDR3 is TGTGCCAGCAGCTCCGTAGCGGGAGGACCGATAATCTACAATGAGCAGTTCTTC. It encodes CASSSVAGGPIIYNEQFF.

As DNA, the CDR3 is TGTGCCAGCAGCCGCCAGGGAGGGGGTTCGGCCTACGAGCAGTACTTC. This sequence encodes CASSRQGGGSAYEQYF. V gene TRBV27 combines with J gene TRBJ2-7; perhaps TRBD2 as D (7 bases). V was shortened by 6 bases and J by 2 bases, with 20 bases between the two germline ends. Germline V lookup: CDR1 MNHEY, CDR2 SMNVEV (reference sequence). The CDR3 runs 16 residues.

The genes are TRBV29-1 and TRBJ2-1; 9 positions agree with TRBD1. Germline trimming cut 1 base from V and 4 bases from J; bases unmatched to any gene: 8. The germline V gene has CDR1 SQVTM and CDR2 ANQGSEA. The CDR3 totals 16 residues. CDR3 amino acids: CSVEGFGTGFYNEQFF. CDR3 nucleotide sequence: TGCAGCGTTGAAGGGTTCGGGACAGGGTTTTACAATGAGCAGTTCTTC.

This chain joins TRBV27 and TRBJ2-1; 8 nucleotides align to TRBD1. Trimming took 1 base from V and 5 from J; bases not matched to a gene: 4. This CDR3 has 15 residues. CDR1 is MNHEY and CDR2 is SMNVEV in the germline V gene (reference sequence). CDR3 bases: TGTGCCAGCAGTTTATGGACAGGGAGAAACAATGAGCAGTTCTTC. Protein: CASSLWTGRNNEQFF.

This clonotype occurred a few times. CDR3 residues: CSVVGLAGGQTDTQYF. The CDR3 DNA is TGCAGCGTTGTGGGACTAGCGGGGGGGCAAACAGATACGCAGTATTTT. The V gene is TRBV29-1, the J gene TRBJ2-3; TRBD2 matches 16 bases. The J segment lost 3 bases and the V segment lost 4 bases, leaving 4 bases of the junction unmatched. Looked up from germline, CDR1 is SQVTM and CDR2 is ANQGSEA. This CDR3 contains 16 residues.

The rearrangement links TRBV20-1 to TRBJ1-1; D call uncertain. The CDR3 runs 13 residues. Looked up from germline, CDR1 is DFQATT and CDR2 is SNEGSKA (reference sequence). The V end lost 1 base, the J end lost 0 bases, and 6 bases lay between the germline ends. The CDR3 region is CSARGGVNTEAFF. CDR3 DNA sequence: TGCAGTGCTAGAGGGGGAGTGAACACTGAAGCTTTCTTT.

Many counts were recorded for this clonotype. The V gene is TRBV5-1, the J gene TRBJ2-3; D not certain. Germline V CDR1 and CDR2: SGHRS, YFSETQ. The CDR3 has 13 residues. Trimming shortened V by 4 bases and J by 4 bases, and 10 bases separated the two germline ends. The CDR3 DNA reads as TGCGCCAGCAGCACGAGAGGCCCAGATACGCAGTATTTT. Translation gives CASSTRGPDTQYF.

CDR3 nucleotides: TGTGCCAGCAGCCCGGACTCGACCCAGTACTTC. It codes for CASSPDSTQYF. The gene calls are TRBV6-2 or TRBV6-3 and TRBJ2-5; D is possibly TRBD2 (5 bases). Trimming took 6 bases from V and 7 from J, leaving 9 bases between them. Germline loops: CDR1 MNHEY, CDR2 SVGEGT. There are 11 residues in the CDR3.

This chain uses TRBV7-3 with TRBJ1-1, with D possibly TRBD1 on 6 matching bases. CDR1 is SGHTA and CDR2 is FQGTGA in the germline V gene. The CDR3 contains 14 residues. V gave up 5 bases and J gave up 4 bases, with 14 bases separating them. CDR3 bases: TGTGCCAGCAGCCTTTATGGGGGCGGCACTGAAGCTTTCTTT. Translating it yields CASSLYGGGTEAFF. Using reference TRBV7-3 and TRBJ1-1 for the parts outside the CDR3, the full variable domain is GAGVSQTPSNKVTEKGKYVELRCDPISGHTALYWYRQSLGQGPEFLIYFQGTGAADDSGLPNDRFFAVRPEGSVSTLKIQRTERGDSAVYLCASSLYGGGTEAFFGQGTRLTVV.

This clonotype was counted between two and nine times. The gene calls are TRBV7-2 and TRBJ2-2; TRBD2 agrees at 9 bases. The ends lost 3 bases at V and 4 bases at J; junction bases unmatched: 3. The CDR3 runs 15 residues. Germline CDR1 is SGHTA and CDR2 is FQGNSA. As DNA, the CDR3 is TGTGCCAGCAGCTTTGCGGGAGGGGTCACCGGGGAGCTGTTTTTT. Translating gives CASSFAGGVTGELFF.

In DNA form, the CDR3 reads TGTGCCAGCAGTACAGGGTGGAACACTGAAGCTTTCTTT. Translation gives CASSTGWNTEAFF. The J gene is TRBJ1-1, the V gene TRBV25-1; D might be TRBD1 (6 bases). Germline V gene lookup returns CDR1 MGHDK and CDR2 SYGVNS. The CDR3 extends over 13 amino acids. V lost 5 bases to trimming and J lost 1 base, with 8 bases between them.

This clonotype was recorded at least ten times. This chain connects TRBV3-1 to TRBJ2-2; D remains ambiguous. Germline values: CDR1 LGHDT, CDR2 YNNKEL (reference sequence). This CDR3 is 13 amino acids long. Trimming stripped 1 base from V and 6 bases from J, with 6 bases between. The CDR3 coding sequence is TGTGCCAGCAGCCAAGCCGGGCCCGGGGAGCTGTTTTTT. The encoded protein is CASSQAGPGELFF.

This sequence joins TRBV4-2 and TRBJ2-2; D call uncertain. CDR1 and CDR2 from the germline V gene are LGHNA and YNFKEQ. V was clipped by 1 base and J by 5 bases, with 17 bases between them. This CDR3 comprises 17 residues. CDR3 residues: CASSQVFVGVRTGELFF. CDR3 coding DNA: TGTGCCAGCAGCCAAGTTTTCGTCGGAGTAAGGACCGGGGAGCTGTTTTTT.

This rearrangement joins TRBV6-5 to TRBJ2-7; 10 nucleotides align to TRBD1. Per the germline V gene, CDR1 is MNHEY and CDR2 is SVGAGI. V lost 0 bases and J lost 3; bases outside the gene matches: 2. There are 15 residues in the CDR3. CDR3 DNA sequence: TGTGCCAGCAGTTACTCCGGGACAGGGGTCTACGAGCAGTACTTC. Encoded protein: CASSYSGTGVYEQYF.

This clonotype was recorded many times. The chain carries TRBV28 and TRBJ2-5, with D perhaps TRBD2 (6 bases). Trimming left V 3 bases short and J 7 bases short, with 18 bases between. The CDR3 is 15 amino acids. CDR1 MDHEN and CDR2 SYDVKM come from the germline V gene. CDR3 DNA sequence: TGTGCCAGCAGTTTCTCGGCGGGGATTGGGGTGACCCAGTACTTC. The encoded protein is CASSFSAGIGVTQYF.

This clonotype occurred many times. The V gene is TRBV7-6, the J gene TRBJ1-3; D call uncertain. V lost 3 bases to trimming and J lost 0 bases, with 9 bases between them. The CDR3 length is 15 residues. Per the germline V gene, CDR1 is SGHVS and CDR2 is FNYEAQ. CDR3 residues: CASSLTPSSGNTIYF. CDR3 nucleotide sequence: TGTGCCAGCAGCTTGACACCGAGCTCTGGAAACACCATATATTTT.

CDR3 bases: TGTGCCAGCAGCAGGGACACTGGCACAGATACGCAGTATTTT. It codes for CASSRDTGTDTQYF. The chain joins TRBV7-2 to TRBJ2-3, with a weak D call TRBD1 (6 bases). CDR3 length equals 14 residues. In germline, CDR1 is SGHTA, CDR2 FQGNSA. The V and J ends lost 5 bases and 1 base respectively, with 10 bases between them.

The chain joins TRBV7-9 to TRBJ2-3, with 10 bases matching TRBD2. Germline CDR1 is SEHNR and CDR2 is FQNEAQ (reference sequence). After removal of 5 bases from V and 2 bases from J, the junction contained 7 bases not matched to a gene. The CDR3 loop spans 16 amino acids. DNA of the CDR3: TGTGCCAGCAGCCATACTAGCGGGGAAATCACAGATACGCAGTATTTT. Translation gives CASSHTSGEITDTQYF.

V gene TRBV7-9 combines with J gene TRBJ1-4, with D unclear. Germline V lookup: CDR1 SEHNR, CDR2 FQNEAQ (reference sequence). This CDR3 comprises 13 residues. Trimming left V 0 bases short and J 3 bases short, with 2 bases between. CDR3 nucleotides: TGTGCCAGCAGCTTAGCATCTAATGAAAAACTGTTTTTT. Protein sequence: CASSLASNEKLFF.